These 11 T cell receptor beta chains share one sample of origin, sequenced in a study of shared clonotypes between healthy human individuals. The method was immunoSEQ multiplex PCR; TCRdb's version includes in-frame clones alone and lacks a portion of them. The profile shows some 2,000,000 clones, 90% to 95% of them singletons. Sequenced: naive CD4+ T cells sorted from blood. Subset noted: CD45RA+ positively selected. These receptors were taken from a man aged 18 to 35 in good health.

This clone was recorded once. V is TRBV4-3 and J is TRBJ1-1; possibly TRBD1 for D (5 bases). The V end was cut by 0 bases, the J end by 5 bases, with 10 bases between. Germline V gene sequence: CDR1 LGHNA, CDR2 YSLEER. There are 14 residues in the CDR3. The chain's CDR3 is CASSQDWGGTEAFF. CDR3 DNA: TGCGCCAGCAGCCAAGATTGGGGGGGAACTGAAGCTTTCTTT.

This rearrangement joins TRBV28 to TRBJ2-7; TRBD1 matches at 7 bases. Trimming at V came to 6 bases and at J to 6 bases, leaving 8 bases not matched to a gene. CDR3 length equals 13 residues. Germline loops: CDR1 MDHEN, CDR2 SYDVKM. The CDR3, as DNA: TGTGCCAGCAGGGACCCCAACAGGGGCGAGCAGTACTTC. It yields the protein CASRDPNRGEQYF.

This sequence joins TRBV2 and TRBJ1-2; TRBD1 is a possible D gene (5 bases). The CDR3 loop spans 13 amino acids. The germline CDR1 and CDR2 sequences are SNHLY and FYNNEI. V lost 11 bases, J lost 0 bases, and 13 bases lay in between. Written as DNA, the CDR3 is TGTGCCGGGGGGACTTCAGCTAACTATGGCTACACCTTC. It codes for CAGGTSANYGYTF.

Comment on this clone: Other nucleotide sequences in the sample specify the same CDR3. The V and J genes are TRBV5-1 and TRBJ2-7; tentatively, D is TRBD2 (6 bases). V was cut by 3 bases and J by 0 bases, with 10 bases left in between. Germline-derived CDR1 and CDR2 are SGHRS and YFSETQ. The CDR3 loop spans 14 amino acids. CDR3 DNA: TGCGCCAGCAGCTCTTCCGGGAGCTCCTACGAGCAGTACTTC. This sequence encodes CASSSSGSSYEQYF. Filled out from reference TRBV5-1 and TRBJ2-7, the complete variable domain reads KAGVTQTPRYLIKTRGQQVTLSCSPISGHRSVSWYQQTPGQGLQFLFEYFSETQRNKGNFPGRFSGRQFSNSRSEMNVSTLELGDSALYLCASSSSGSSYEQYFGPGTRLTVT.

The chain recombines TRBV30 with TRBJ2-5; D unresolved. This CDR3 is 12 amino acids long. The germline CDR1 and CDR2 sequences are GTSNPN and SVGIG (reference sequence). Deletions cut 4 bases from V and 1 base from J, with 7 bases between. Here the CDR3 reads CAWTGSQETQYF. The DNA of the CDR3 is TGTGCCTGGACGGGCAGCCAAGAGACCCAGTACTTC. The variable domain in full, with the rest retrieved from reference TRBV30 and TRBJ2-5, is SQTIHQWPATLVQPVGSPLSLECTVEGTSNPNLYWYRQAAGRGLQLLFYSVGIGQISSEVPQNLSASRPQDRQFILSSKKLLLSDSGFYLCAWTGSQETQYFGPGTRLLVL.

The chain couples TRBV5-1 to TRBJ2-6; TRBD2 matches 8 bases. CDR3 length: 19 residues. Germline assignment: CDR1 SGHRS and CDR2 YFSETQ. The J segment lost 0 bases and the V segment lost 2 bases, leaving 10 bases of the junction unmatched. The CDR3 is CASSFRTSGDTSGANVLTF. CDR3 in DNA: TGCGCCAGCAGCTTTAGAACTAGCGGCGATACCTCTGGGGCCAACGTCCTGACTTTC.

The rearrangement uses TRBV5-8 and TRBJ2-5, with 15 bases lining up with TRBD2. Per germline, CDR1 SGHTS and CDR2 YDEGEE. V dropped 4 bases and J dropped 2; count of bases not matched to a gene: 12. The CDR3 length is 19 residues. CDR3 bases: TGTGCCAGCAGCCCGGGACTAGCGGGGGGCCCGAACTCTCAAGAGACCCAGTACTTC. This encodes CASSPGLAGGPNSQETQYF.

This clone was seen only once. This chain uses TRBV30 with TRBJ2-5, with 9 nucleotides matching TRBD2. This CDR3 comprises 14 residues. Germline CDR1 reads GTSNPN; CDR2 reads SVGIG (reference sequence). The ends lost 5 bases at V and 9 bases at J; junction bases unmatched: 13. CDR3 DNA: TGTGCCTGGGTGTCAGCGGGGGGCCTATCGGCCCAGTACTTC. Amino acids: CAWVSAGGLSAQYF.

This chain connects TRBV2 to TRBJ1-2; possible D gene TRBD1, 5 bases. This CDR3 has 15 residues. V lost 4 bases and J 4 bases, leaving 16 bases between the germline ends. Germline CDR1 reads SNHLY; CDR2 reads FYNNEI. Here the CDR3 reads CASSGSGRAGYGYTF. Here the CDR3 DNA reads TGTGCCAGCAGTGGGTCCGGCAGGGCTGGCTATGGCTACACCTTC.

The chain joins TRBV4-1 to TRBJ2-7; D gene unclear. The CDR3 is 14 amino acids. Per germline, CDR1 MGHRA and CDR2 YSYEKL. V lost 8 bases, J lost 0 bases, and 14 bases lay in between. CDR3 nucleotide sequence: TGCGCCAGCCCTTTTGCGCGGAACTCCTACGAGCAGTACTTC. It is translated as CASPFARNSYEQYF.

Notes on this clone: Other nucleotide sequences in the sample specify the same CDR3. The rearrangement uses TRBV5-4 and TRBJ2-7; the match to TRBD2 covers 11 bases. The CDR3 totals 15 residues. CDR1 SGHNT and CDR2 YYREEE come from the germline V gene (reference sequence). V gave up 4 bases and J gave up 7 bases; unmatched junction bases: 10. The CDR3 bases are TGTGCCAGCAGCCGGGGGCTAGCGGGAGGTTATGAGCAGTACTTC. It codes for CASSRGLAGGYEQYF.